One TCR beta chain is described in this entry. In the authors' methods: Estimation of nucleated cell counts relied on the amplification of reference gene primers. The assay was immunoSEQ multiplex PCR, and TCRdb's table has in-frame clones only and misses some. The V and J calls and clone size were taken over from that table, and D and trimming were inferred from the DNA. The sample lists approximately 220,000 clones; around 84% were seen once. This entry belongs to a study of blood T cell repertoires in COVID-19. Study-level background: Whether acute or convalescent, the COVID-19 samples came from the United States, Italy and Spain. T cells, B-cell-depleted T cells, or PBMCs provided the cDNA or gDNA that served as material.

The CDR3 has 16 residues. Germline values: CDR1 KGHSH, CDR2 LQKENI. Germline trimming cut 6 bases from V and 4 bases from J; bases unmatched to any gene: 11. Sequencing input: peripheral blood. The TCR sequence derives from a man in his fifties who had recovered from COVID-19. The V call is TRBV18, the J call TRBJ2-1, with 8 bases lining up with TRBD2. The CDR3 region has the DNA TGTGCCAGCTCTCTTGGACTAGCCGGGGGGTACAATGAGCAGTTCTTC. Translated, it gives CASSLGLAGGYNEQFF.